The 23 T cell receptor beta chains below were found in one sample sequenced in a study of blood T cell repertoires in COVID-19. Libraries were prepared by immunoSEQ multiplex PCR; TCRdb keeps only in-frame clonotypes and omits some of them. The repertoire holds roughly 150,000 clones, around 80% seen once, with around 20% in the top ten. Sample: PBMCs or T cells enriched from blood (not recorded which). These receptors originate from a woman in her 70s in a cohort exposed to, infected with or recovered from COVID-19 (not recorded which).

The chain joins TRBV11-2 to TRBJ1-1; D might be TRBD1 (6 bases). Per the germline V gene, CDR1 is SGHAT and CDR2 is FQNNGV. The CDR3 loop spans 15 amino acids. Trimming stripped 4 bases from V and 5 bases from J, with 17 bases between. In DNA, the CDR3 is TGTGCCAGCAGCTCCCCGTACAGGGTCAATACTGAAGCTTTCTTT. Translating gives CASSSPYRVNTEAFF.

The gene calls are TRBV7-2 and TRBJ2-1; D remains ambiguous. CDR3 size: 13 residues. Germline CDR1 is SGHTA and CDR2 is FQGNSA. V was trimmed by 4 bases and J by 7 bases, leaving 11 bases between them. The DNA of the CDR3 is TGTGCCAGCAGCTCTTCGAGGCGGAATGAGCAGTTCTTC. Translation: CASSSSRRNEQFF.

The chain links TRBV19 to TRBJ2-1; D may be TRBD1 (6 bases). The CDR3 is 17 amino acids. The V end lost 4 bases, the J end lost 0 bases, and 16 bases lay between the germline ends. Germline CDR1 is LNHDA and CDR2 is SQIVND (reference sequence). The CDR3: CASSTSRTDSSYNEQFF. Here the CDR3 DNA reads TGTGCCAGTAGTACCTCTAGGACAGACAGCTCCTACAATGAGCAGTTCTTC.

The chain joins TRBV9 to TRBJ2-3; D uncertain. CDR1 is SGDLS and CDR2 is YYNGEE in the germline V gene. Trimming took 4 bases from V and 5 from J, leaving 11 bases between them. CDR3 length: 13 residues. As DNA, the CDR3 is TGTGCCAGCAGCTCACATCTAGAAGATACGCAGTATTTT. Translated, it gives CASSSHLEDTQYF.

In DNA, the CDR3 is TGTGCCAGCTCACCGGGGGGGGATCAGCCCCAGCATTTT. Amino acid sequence: CASSPGGDQPQHF. This chain connects TRBV18 to TRBJ1-5; D possibly corresponds to TRBD1 (5 bases). Germline CDR1 reads KGHSH; CDR2 reads LQKENI. V lost 3 bases to trimming and J lost 5 bases, with 8 bases between them. The CDR3 has 13 amino acids. Variable domain in full (rest from reference TRBV18 and TRBJ1-5): NAGVMQNPRHLVRRRGQEARLRCSPMKGHSHVYWYRQLPEEGLKFMVYLQKENIIDESGMPKERFSAEFPKEGPSILRIQQVVRGDSAAYFCASSPGGDQPQHFGDGTRLSIL.

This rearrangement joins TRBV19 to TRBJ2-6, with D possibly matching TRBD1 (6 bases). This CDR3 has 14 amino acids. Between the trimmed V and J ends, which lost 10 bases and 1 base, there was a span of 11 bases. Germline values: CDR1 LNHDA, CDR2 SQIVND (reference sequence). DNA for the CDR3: TGTGCCACCAAACAGGGTTCTGGGGCCAACGTCCTGACTTTC. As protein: CATKQGSGANVLTF.

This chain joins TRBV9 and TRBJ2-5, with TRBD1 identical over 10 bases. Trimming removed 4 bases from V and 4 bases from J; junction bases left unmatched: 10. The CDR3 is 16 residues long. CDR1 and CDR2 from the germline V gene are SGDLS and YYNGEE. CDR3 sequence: CASSFGGQGGLETQYF. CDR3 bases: TGTGCCAGCAGCTTTGGAGGACAGGGGGGGTTAGAGACCCAGTACTTC. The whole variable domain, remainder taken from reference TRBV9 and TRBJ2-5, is DSGVTQTPKHLITATGQRVTLRCSPRSGDLSVYWYQQSLDQGLQFLIQYYNGEERAKGNILERFSAQQFPDLHSELNLSSLELGDSALYFCASSFGGQGGLETQYFGPGTRLLVL.

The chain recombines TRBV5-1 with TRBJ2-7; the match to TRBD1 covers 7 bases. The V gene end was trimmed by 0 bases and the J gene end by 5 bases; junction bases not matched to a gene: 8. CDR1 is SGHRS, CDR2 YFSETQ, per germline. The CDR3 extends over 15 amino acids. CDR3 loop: CASSLGVHRGDEQYF. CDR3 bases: TGCGCCAGCAGCTTGGGTGTGCACAGGGGAGACGAGCAGTACTTC.

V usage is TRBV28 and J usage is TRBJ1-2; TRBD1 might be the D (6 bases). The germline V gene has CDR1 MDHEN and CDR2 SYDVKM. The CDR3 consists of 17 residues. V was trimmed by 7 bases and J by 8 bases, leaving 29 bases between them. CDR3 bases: TGTGCCAGCACCTATAGGGGGGAGGGGGTGTCCAGGGACGGCTACACCTTC. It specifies CASTYRGEGVSRDGYTF.

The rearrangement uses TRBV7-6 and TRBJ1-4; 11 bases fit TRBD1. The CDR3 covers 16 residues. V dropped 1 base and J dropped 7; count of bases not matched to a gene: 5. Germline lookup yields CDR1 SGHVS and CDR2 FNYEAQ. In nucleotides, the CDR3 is TGTGCCAGCAGCTTAGGAGGACAGGGGGCGTTTGAAAAACTGTTTTTT. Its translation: CASSLGGQGAFEKLFF. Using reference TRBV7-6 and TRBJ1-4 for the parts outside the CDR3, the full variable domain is GAGVSQSPRYKVTKRGQDVALRCDPISGHVSLYWYRQALGQGPEFLTYFNYEAQQDKSGLPNDRFSAERPEGSISTLTIQRTEQRDSAMYRCASSLGGQGAFEKLFFGSGTQLSVL.

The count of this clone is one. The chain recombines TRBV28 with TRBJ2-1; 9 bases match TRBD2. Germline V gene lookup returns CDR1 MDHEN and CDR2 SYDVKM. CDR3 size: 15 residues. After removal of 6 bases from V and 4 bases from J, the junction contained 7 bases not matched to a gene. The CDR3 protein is CASRKSGRPYNEQFF. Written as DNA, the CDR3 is TGTGCCAGCAGGAAAAGCGGGAGGCCGTACAATGAGCAGTTCTTC.

The DNA of the CDR3 is TGTGCCAGCAGCCCCTTCGAGACCCAGTACTTC. Protein sequence: CASSPFETQYF. V gene TRBV7-9 combines with J gene TRBJ2-5; D not certain. Germline loops: CDR1 SEHNR, CDR2 FQNEAQ (reference sequence). The CDR3 totals 11 residues. The V and J ends lost 5 bases and 5 bases respectively, with 6 bases between them.

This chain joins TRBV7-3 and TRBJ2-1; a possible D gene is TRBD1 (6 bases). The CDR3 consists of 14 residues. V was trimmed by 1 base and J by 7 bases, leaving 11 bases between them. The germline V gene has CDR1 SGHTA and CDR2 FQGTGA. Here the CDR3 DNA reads TGTGCCAGCAGCTTAATGCAGGGGTCTAATGAGCAGTTCTTC. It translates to CASSLMQGSNEQFF.

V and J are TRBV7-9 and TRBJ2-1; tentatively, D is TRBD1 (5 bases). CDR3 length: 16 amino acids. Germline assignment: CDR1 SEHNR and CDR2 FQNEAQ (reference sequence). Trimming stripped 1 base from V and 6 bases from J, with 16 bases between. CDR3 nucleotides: TGTGCCAGCAGCTTAGGAGTGGGCAGGGCAGGCAATGAGCAGTTCTTC. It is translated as CASSLGVGRAGNEQFF.

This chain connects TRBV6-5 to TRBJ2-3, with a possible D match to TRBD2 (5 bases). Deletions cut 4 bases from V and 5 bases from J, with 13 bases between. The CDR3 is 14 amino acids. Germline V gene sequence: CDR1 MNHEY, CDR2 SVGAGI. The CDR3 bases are TGTGCCAGCAGTTTACGAGACACTAGAGATACGCAGTATTTT. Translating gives CASSLRDTRDTQYF.

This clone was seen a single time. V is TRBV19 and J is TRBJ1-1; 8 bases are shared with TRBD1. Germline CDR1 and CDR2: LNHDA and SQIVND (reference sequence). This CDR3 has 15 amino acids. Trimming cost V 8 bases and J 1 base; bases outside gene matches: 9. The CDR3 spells CASCLPGQGNTEAFF. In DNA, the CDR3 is TGTGCCAGTTGTCTACCCGGACAGGGGAACACTGAAGCTTTCTTT. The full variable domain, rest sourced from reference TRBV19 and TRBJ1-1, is DGGITQSPKYLFRKEGQNVTLSCEQNLNHDAMYWYRQDPGQGLRLIYYSQIVNDFQKGDIAEGYSVSREKKESFPLTVTSAQKNPTAFYLCASCLPGQGNTEAFFGQGTRLTVV.

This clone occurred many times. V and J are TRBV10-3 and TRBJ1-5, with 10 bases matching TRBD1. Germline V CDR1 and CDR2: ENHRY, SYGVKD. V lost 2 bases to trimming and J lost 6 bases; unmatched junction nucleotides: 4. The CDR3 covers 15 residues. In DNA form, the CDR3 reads TGTGCCATCAGTGAGGAGACAGGGGGCAGTCAGCCCCAGCATTTT. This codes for CAISEETGGSQPQHF.

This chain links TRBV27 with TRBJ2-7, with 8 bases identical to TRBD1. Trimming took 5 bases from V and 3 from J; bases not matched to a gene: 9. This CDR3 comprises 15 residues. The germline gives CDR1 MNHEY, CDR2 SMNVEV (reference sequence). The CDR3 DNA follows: TGTGCCAGCAGTGCCCCGGGACAGGATGTCTACGAGCAGTACTTC. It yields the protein CASSAPGQDVYEQYF.

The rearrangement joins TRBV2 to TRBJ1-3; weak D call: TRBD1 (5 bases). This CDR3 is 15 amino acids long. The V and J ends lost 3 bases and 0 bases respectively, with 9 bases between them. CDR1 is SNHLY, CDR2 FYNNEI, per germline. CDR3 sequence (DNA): TGTGCCAGCAGTGAGGGGGGGACCTCTGGAAACACCATATATTTT. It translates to CASSEGGTSGNTIYF.

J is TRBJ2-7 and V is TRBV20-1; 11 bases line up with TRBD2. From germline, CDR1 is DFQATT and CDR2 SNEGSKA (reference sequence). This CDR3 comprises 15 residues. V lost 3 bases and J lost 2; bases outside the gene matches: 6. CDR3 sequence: CSASSPTSGTYEQYF. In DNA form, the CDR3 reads TGCAGTGCTAGTTCCCCGACTAGCGGGACCTACGAGCAGTACTTC.

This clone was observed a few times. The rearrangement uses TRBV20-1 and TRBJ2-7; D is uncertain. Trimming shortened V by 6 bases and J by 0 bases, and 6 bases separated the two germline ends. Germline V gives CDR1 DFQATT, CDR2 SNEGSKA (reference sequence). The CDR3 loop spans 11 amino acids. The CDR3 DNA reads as TGCAGTGCCCCCCTCTCCTACGAGCAGTACTTC. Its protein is CSAPLSYEQYF.

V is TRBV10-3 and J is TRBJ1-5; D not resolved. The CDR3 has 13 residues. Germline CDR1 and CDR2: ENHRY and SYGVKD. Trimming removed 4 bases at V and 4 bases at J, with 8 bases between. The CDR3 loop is CAISVEENQPQHF. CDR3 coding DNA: TGTGCCATCAGTGTAGAAGAAAATCAGCCCCAGCATTTT.

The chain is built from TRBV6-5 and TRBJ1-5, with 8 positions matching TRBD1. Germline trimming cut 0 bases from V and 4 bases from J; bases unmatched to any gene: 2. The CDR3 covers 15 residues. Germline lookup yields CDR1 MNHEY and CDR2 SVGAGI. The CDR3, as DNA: TGTGCCAGCAGTTACTCAGGACAGGGTAATCAGCCCCAGCATTTT. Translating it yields CASSYSGQGNQPQHF.